This T cell receptor beta chain comes out of a study of T cell responses to AZD1222 COVID-19 vaccine. Study observations and caveats: Mostly white British, mostly female donors; authors suggested clonal diversity may be underestimated. Unmutated variant regions are reportedly targeted by nearly half of spike-specific TCRs.

Using immunoSEQ multiplex PCR, the repertoire was profiled, and TCRdb retains in-frame clones only, with some absent. The table lists 150,000 or so clones, about 89% of them singletons. A remark on this clone: Its antigen is not known.

The germline V and J ends were trimmed by 7 bases and 11 bases, with 11 bases remaining between them. The CDR3 consists of 11 residues. From germline, CDR1 is KGHDR and CDR2 SFDVKD. The chain couples TRBV24-1 to TRBJ2-1, with D possibly called TRBD1 or TRBD2 (6 bases each). The sample here was peripheral blood, taken 28 days after the second AZD1222 dose. This receptor was obtained from an adult who received the AZD1222 COVID-19 vaccine. CDR3 bases: TGTGCCACCAGGGAGGGGGATAAGCAGTTCTTC. Residues: CATREGDKQFF.